A selection of T cell receptor beta chains follows, all from one sample in a study of type 1 regulatory T cells. TCRdb recomputed calls from the reads with MiXCR, one row per CDR3 protein. Among over 90,000 distinct CDR3 sequences listed, about 28% were seen once. Sequenced material: CD4+ T cells, either the whole sample or a sorted fraction (not recorded which). The receptors stem from a human donor in good health. Each CDR3 is given with its conserved first and last residue. The D gene is left open where the match is weak. Some rows mark clone size as missing; the rest say once, few, many or name a class of expanded clone.

>TRBV7-3|-|TRBJ2-5|-
CASSLTYKETQYF
TGTGCCAGCAGCTTAACGTACAAAGAGACCCAGTACTTC
>TRBV28|-|TRBJ2-1|-
CASSYNDAHNEQFF
TGTGCCAGCAGTTACAACGACGCCCACAATGAGCAGTTCTTC
>TRBV7-8|-|TRBJ2-1|-
CASSLIANEQFF
TGTGCCAGCAGCTTAATAGCGAATGAGCAGTTCTTC
>TRBV7-9|-|TRBJ2-3|TRBD1
CASSAEGTVLYF
TGTGCCAGCAGCGCCGAGGGGACAGTATTGTATTTT
>TRBV5-1|few|TRBJ1-2|-
CASSLGEAANYGYTF
TGCGCCAGCAGCTTGGGAGAGGCAGCAAACTATGGCTACACCTTC
>TRBV5-1|few|TRBJ1-6|TRBD1
CASSPGQGYSPLHF
TGCGCCAGCAGCCCCGGACAGGGCTATTCACCCCTCCACTTT
>TRBV9|-|TRBJ2-7|TRBD2
CASSVDLGGSSYEQYF
TGTGCCAGCAGCGTAGATTTGGGCGGGAGCTCCTACGAGCAGTACTTC
>TRBV2|-|TRBJ1-4|-
CASTFADEKLFF
TGTGCCAGCACTTTCGCAGATGAAAAACTGTTTTTT
>TRBV3-1|-|TRBJ2-4|-
CDSSQAAFNIQYF
TGTGACAGCAGCCAAGCTGCGTTCAACATTCAGTACTTC
>TRBV9|-|TRBJ1-3|-
CASNGGGSSGNTIYF
TGTGCCAGCAACGGAGGCGGTAGCTCTGGAAACACCATATATTTT